This T cell receptor (beta chain) stems from a study of T cell responses to AZD1222 COVID-19 vaccine. Only in-frame clones appear in the TCRdb table, and some are missing; sequencing was by immunoSEQ multiplex PCR. This sample has approximately 100,000 clones, with over 75% found just once. Comment on this clone: No antigen is known for it.

Overall study findings and caveats: Donors were mostly white British, more females; clonal diversity possibly underestimated. Of the AZD1222 recipients, only 5 or 6 were seropositive at baseline. Scientists sampled the repertoires only once the peak T cell response had passed.

Source: peripheral blood, taken 28 days after the second AZD1222 dose. The clonotype was recovered from an adult who received the AZD1222 COVID-19 vaccine.

The CDR3 DNA is TGTGCGACGGGTAAGGGCGGCACTGAAGCTTTCTTT. It encodes CATGKGGTEAFF. The V call is TRBV7-2, the J call TRBJ1-1; D gene unclear. This CDR3 contains 12 residues. Per germline, CDR1 SGHTA and CDR2 FQGNSA.